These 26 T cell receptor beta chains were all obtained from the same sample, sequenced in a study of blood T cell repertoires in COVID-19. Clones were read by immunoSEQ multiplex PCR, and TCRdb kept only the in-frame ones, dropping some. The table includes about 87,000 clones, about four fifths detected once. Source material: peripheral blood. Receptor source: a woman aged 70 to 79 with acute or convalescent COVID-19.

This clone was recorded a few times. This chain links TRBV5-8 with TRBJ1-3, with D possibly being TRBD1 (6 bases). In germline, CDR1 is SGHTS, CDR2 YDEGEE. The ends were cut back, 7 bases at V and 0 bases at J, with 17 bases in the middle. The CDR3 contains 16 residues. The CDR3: CASGSFWGHSGNTIYF. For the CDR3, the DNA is TGTGCCAGCGGATCTTTTTGGGGACACTCTGGAAACACCATATATTTT.

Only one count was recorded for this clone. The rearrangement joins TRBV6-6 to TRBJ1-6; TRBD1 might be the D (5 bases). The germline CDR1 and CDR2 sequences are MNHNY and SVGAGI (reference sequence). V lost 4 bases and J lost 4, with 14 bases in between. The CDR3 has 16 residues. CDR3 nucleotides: TGTGCCAGCAGTTCAAAGGGGCTCGGATATAATTCACCCCTCCACTTT. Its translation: CASSSKGLGYNSPLHF.

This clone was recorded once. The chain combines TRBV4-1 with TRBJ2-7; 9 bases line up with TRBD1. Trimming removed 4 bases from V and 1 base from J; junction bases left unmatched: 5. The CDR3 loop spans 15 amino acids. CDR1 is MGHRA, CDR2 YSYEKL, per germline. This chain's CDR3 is CASSRPGQGSYEQYF. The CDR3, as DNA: TGCGCCAGCAGCCGACCGGGACAGGGTTCCTACGAGCAGTACTTC.

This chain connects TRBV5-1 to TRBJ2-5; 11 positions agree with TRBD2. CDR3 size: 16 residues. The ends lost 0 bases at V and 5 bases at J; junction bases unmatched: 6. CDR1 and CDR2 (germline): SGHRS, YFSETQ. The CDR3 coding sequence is TGCGCCAGCAGCTTGGCCCTACTAGCGGGGGAGGAGACCCAGTACTTC. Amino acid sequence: CASSLALLAGEETQYF.

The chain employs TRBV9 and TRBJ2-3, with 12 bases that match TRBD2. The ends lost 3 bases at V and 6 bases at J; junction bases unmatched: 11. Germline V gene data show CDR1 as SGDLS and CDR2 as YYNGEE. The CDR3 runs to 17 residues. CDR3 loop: CASSDGTSGFLGDTQYF. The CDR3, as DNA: TGTGCCAGCAGCGACGGGACTAGCGGGTTTCTCGGGGATACGCAGTATTTT.

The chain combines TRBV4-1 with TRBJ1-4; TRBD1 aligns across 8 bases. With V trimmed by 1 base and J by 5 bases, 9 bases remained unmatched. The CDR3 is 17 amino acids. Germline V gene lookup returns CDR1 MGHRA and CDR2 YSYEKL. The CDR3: CASSQVPPGTGNEKLFF. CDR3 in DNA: TGCGCCAGCAGCCAAGTTCCCCCGGGGACAGGAAATGAAAAACTGTTTTTT.

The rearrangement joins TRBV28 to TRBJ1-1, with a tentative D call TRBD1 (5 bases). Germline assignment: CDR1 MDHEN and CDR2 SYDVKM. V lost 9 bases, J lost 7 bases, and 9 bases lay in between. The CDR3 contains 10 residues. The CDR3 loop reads CASRGLEAFF. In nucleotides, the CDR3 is TGTGCCAGTAGGGGCCTTGAAGCTTTCTTT.

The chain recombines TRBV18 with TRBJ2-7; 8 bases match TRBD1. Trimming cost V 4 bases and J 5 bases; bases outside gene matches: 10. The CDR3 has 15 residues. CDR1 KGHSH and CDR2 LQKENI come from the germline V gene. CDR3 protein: CASSLQGQGSHEQYF. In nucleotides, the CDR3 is TGTGCCAGCTCACTACAAGGACAGGGTTCCCACGAGCAGTACTTC. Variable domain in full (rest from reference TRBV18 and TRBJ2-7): NAGVMQNPRHLVRRRGQEARLRCSPMKGHSHVYWYRQLPEEGLKFMVYLQKENIIDESGMPKERFSAEFPKEGPSILRIQQVVRGDSAAYFCASSLQGQGSHEQYFGPGTRLTVT.

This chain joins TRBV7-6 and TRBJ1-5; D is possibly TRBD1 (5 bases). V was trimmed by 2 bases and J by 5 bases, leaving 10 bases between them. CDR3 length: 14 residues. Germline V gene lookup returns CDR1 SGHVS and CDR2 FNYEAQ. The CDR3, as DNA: TGTGCCAGCAGCTTAACGGGGGGGGATCAGCCCCAGCATTTT. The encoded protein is CASSLTGGDQPQHF.

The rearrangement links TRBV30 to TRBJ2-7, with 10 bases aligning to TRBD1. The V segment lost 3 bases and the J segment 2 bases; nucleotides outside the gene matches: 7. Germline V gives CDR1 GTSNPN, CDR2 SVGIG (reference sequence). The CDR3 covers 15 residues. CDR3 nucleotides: TGTGCCTGGAGGACCTGGACAGGGGGAACCTACGAGCAGTACTTC. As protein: CAWRTWTGGTYEQYF.

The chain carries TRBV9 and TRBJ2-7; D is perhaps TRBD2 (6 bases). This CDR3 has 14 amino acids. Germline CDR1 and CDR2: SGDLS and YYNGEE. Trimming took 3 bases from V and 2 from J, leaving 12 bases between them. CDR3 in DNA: TGTGCCAGCAGCGCCAGACTAGGTACCTACGAGCAGTACTTC. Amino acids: CASSARLGTYEQYF.

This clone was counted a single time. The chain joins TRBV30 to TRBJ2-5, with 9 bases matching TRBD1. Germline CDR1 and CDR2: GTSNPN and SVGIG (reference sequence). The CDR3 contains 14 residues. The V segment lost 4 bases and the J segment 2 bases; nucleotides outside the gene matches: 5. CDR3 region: CAWNQGQGQETQYF. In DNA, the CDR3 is TGTGCCTGGAACCAGGGACAGGGTCAAGAGACCCAGTACTTC.

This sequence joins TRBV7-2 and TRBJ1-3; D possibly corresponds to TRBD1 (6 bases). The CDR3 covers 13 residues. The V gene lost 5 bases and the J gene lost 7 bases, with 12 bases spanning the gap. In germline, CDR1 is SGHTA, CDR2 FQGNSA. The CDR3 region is CASSNGQGNTIYF. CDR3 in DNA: TGTGCCAGCAGCAATGGGCAGGGGAACACCATATATTTT.

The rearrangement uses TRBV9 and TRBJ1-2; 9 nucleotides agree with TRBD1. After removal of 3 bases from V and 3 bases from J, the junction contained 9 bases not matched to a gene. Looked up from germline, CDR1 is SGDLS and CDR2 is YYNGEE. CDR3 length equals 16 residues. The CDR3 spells CASSATSTGGYYGYTF. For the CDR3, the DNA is TGTGCCAGCAGCGCAACGTCTACAGGGGGCTACTATGGCTACACCTTC.

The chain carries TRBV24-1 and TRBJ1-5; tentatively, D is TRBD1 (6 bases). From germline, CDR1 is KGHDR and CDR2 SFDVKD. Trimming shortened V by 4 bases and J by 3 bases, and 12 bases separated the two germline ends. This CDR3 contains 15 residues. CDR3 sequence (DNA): TGTGCCACCAGTGACCCGACAGGAGACAATCAGCCCCAGCATTTT. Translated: CATSDPTGDNQPQHF.

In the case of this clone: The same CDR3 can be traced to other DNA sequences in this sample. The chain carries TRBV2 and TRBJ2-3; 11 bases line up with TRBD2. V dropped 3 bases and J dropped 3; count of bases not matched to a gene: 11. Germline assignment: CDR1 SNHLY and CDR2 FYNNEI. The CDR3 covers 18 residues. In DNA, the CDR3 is TGTGCCAGCAGTGATGGGCTAGCGGGGGGCAGAGGGACAGATACGCAGTATTTT. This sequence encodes CASSDGLAGGRGTDTQYF.

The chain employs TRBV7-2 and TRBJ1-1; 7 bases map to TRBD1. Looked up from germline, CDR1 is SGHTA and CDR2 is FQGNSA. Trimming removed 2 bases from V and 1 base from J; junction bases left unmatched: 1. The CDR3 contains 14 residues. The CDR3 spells CASSLRTGNTEAFF. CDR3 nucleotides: TGTGCCAGCAGCTTACGGACAGGGAACACTGAAGCTTTCTTT.

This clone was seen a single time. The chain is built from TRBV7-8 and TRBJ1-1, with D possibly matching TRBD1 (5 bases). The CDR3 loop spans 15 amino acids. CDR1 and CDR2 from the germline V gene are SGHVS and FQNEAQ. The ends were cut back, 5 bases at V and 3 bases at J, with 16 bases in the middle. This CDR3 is CASSPHPQGDTEAFF. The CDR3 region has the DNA TGTGCCAGCAGCCCACATCCTCAAGGGGACACTGAAGCTTTCTTT.

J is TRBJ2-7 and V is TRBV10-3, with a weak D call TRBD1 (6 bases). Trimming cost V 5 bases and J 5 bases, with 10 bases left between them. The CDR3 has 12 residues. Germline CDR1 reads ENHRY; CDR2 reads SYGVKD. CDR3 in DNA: TGTGCCATCAGTCCTCAGGGGAACGAGCAGTACTTC. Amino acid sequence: CAISPQGNEQYF.

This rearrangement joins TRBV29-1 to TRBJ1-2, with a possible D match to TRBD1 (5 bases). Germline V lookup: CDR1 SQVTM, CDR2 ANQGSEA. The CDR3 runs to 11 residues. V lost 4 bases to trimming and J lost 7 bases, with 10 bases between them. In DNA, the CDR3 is TGCAGCGTTGGAGGGAGGGGTGGCTACACCTTC. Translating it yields CSVGGRGGYTF.

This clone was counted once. CDR3: CASSRKGGDSPLHF. The CDR3, as DNA: TGCGCCAGCAGCCGGAAAGGGGGGGATTCACCCCTCCACTTT. The rearrangement links TRBV4-1 to TRBJ1-6; D perhaps matches TRBD1 (6 bases). The CDR3 has 14 residues. The ends were cut back, 4 bases at V and 8 bases at J, with 12 bases in the middle. Per germline, CDR1 MGHRA and CDR2 YSYEKL.

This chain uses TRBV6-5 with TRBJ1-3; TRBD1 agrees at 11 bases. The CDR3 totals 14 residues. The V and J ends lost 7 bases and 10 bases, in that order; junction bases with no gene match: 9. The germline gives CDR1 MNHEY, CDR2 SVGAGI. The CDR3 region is CASMGQGGFGTIYF. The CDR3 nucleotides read TGTGCCAGCATGGGACAGGGGGGCTTCGGAACCATATATTTT.

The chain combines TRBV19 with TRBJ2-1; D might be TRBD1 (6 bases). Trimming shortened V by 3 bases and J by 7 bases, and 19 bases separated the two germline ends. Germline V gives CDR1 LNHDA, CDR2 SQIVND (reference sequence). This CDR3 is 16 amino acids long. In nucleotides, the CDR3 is TGTGCCAGTAGTATGGGATCAGGGGCGATTGAGAATGAGCAGTTCTTC. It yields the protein CASSMGSGAIENEQFF.

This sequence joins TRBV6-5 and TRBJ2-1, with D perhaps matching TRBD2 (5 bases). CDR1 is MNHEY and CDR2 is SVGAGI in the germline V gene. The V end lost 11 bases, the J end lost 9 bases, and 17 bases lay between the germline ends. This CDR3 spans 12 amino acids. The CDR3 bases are TGTGCCGCCGAGGGCTCCCGGGGTGAGCAGTTCTTC. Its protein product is CAAEGSRGEQFF.

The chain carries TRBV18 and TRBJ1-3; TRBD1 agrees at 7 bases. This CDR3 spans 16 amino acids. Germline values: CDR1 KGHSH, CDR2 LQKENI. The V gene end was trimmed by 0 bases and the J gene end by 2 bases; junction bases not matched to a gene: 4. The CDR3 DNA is TGTGCCAGCTCACCACCGGTGACAGGGACTGGAAACACCATATATTTT. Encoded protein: CASSPPVTGTGNTIYF.

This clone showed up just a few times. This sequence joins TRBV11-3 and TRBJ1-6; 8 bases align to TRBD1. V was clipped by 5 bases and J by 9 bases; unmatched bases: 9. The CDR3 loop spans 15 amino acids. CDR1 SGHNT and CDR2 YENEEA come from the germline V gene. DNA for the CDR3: TGTGCCAGCAGCAAGTCCGGGACAGGCTTTTCACCCCTCCACTTT. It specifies CASSKSGTGFSPLHF.